Below, 3 T cell receptor beta chains from the same sample are listed, as sequenced in a study of shared clonotypes between healthy human individuals. The method was immunoSEQ multiplex PCR; TCRdb's version includes in-frame clones alone and lacks a portion of them. The sample consists of 2.3 million or so clones, 80% to 95% of them appearing once. Sequencing was carried out using naive CD4+ T cells from PBMCs. Subset meaning: CD45RA+ positively selected. All receptors derive from a man younger than 35 in good health. Some clones in this sample may be carry-over from other donors' samples.

The rearrangement links TRBV7-2 to TRBJ1-1, with unresolved D. The ends were cut back, 1 base at V and 3 bases at J, with 15 bases in the middle. Germline V gives CDR1 SGHTA, CDR2 FQGNSA. The length of the CDR3 is 16 residues. CDR3 residues: CASSLVVGLRDTEAFF. The CDR3 coding sequence is TGTGCCAGCAGCTTAGTGGTCGGACTTAGGGACACTGAAGCTTTCTTT.

V is TRBV6-6 and J is TRBJ2-7; 13 positions match TRBD2. This CDR3 region has 15 residues. Germline assignment: CDR1 MNHNY and CDR2 SVGAGI (reference sequence). Germline trimming cut 2 bases from V and 4 bases from J; bases unmatched to any gene: 2. DNA for the CDR3: TGTGCCAGCAGTTACGGGACTAGCGGGATATACGAGCAGTACTTC. Its translation is CASSYGTSGIYEQYF.

The V call is TRBV6-5, the J call TRBJ1-6; D remains unclear. CDR3 length equals 13 residues. Trimming took off 5 bases at V and 9 bases at J, with 11 bases between the two ends. Germline V gene data show CDR1 as MNHEY and CDR2 as SVGAGI. This chain's CDR3 is CASSGGVSSPLHF. The DNA of the CDR3 is TGTGCCAGCAGTGGCGGGGTGAGTTCACCCCTCCACTTT.